This TCR beta chain comes out of a study of cytomegalovirus exposure and HLA in healthy donors. The germline CDR1 and CDR2 sequences are MNHEY and SVGAGI. CDR3 length equals 16 residues. Trimming removed 0 bases from V and 4 bases from J, with 15 bases in between. With 60 Vbeta and 13 Jbeta primers, the PCR was carried out. Method: immunoSEQ multiplex PCR; TCRdb's copy keeps in-frame clones and lacks some. The sample consists of fewer than 200,000 clones, roughly 84% of them appearing once. The sample was PBMCs. The chain links TRBV6-5 to TRBJ2-5; D is perhaps TRBD2 (5 bases). The TCR comes from a girl under three years old in good health and CMV-seronegative. The CDR3 loop is CASSYSTQRGRETQYF. The CDR3 DNA sequence: TGTGCCAGCAGTTACTCGACTCAGAGAGGGCGAGAGACCCAGTACTTC.